This is a list of T cell receptor beta chains from one sample in a study of CD8+ T cells in alopecia areata. Sequencing used immunoSEQ multiplex PCR; TCRdb keeps in-frame clones, though not all of them. This repertoire shows some 180,000 clones, 40% to 65% found once; its top ten account for 11%. This sample comprised CD8+ T cells sorted from blood, obtained at week 24, from a patient treated with tofacitinib. The receptor set was obtained from a human donor with alopecia areata. CDR3s leave out the opening cysteine and the closing phenylalanine or tryptophan.

J	V	CDR3
TRBJ2-2	TRBV7-3	ASSLSAGELF
TRBJ2-6	TRBV4-3	ASSQDRANSGANVLT
TRBJ2-1	TRBV4-1	ASSQETSADEQF
TRBJ2-7	TRBV7-9	ASSSTLSGTHHEQY
TRBJ2-3	TRBV11-2	ASSPLGGADTQY
TRBJ2-3	TRBV29-1	SVEGLGLSTDTQY
TRBJ2-5	TRBV2	ASSSPRDRAQETQY
TRBJ2-5	TRBV5-1	ASSLRGYRETQY
TRBJ2-1	TRBV4-3	ASSHPGLADNEQF
TRBJ2-5	TRBV25-1	ASSESQRGGRETQY
TRBJ1-5	TRBV21-1	ASSKVTPGTGGGNQPQH
TRBJ2-3	TRBV5-1	ASRAGATDTQY
TRBJ1-1	TRBV19	AARGGGNTEAF
TRBJ2-3	TRBV9	ASSAGGARDTQY
TRBJ2-7	TRBV10-1	ASSESTGVEQY
TRBJ2-7	TRBV6-1	ASSVGPSVSYEQY
TRBJ1-6	TRBV2	ASSRPGAPGNSPLH
TRBJ2-3	TRBV12-5	ASGLGDRVTDTQY
TRBJ2-5	TRBV13	ASSKRQGQETQY
TRBJ2-7	TRBV4-3	ASSQHMGYEQY
TRBJ2-7	TRBV25-1	ASSVGGQWAEQY
TRBJ1-1	TRBV4-1	ASSQGSVGLNTEAF
TRBJ2-6	TRBV29-1	SVEQAGANVLT
TRBJ2-7	TRBV9	ASSVFAGSYEQY
TRBJ2-1	TRBV4-2	ASSQEVGGSYNEQF
TRBJ2-1	TRBV14	ASSQTGTSHNEQF
TRBJ1-2	TRBV2	ASRARGSPANGYT
TRBJ1-2	TRBV30	AWRMEGGGYT
TRBJ1-1	TRBV4-3	ASSNYQGATTEAF
TRBJ1-2	TRBV14	ASSQGTGIYGYT
TRBJ1-1	TRBV6-1	ASPDQSREAF
TRBJ2-2	TRBV6-5	ASFSDTGELF
TRBJ1-4	TRBV27	ASSASRATNEKLF
TRBJ2-3	TRBV18	ASSPPSGEDTDTQY
TRBJ2-2	TRBV7-9	ASSLTGTQNGELF
TRBJ1-2	TRBV2	ASSEIGYGYT
TRBJ2-5	TRBV2	ASSSLGTGKKTQY
TRBJ2-3	TRBV30	AWSVGPISTDTQY
TRBJ2-1	TRBV27	ASTYSGGNEYNEQF
TRBJ1-2	TRBV6-6	ASSFGTGDGYT
TRBJ2-1	TRBV19	ASTPRGAGNEQF
TRBJ2-7	TRBV10-3	AISEESGGVPAYEQY
TRBJ2-3	TRBV2	ASSAPGGGQADTQY
TRBJ2-2	TRBV28	ASSLGGANTGELF
TRBJ2-6	TRBV7-8	ASSLNRVEGANVLT
TRBJ2-1	TRBV27	ASSFSPGGHEQF
TRBJ1-2	TRBV4-1	ASSPGQGAGGYT